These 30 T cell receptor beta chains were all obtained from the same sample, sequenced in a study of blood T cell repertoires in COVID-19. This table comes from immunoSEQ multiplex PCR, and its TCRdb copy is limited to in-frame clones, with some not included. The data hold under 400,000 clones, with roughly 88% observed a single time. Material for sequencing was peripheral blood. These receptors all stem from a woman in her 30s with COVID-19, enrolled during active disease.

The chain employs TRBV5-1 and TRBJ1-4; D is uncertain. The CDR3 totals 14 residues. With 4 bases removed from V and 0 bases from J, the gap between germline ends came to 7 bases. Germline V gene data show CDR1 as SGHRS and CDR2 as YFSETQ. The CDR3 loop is CASSQASTNEKLFF. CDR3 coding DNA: TGCGCCAGCAGCCAGGCATCAACTAATGAAAAACTGTTTTTT. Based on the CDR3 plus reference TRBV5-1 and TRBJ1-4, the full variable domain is KAGVTQTPRYLIKTRGQQVTLSCSPISGHRSVSWYQQTPGQGLQFLFEYFSETQRNKGNFPGRFSGRQFSNSRSEMNVSTLELGDSALYLCASSQASTNEKLFFGSGTQLSVL.

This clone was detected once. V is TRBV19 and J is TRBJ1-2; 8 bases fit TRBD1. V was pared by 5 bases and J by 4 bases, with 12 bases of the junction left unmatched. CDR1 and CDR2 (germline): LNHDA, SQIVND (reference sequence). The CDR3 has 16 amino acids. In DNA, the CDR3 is TGTGCCAGTAGTGCCCCATACAGGGGGGACGGCTATGGCTACACCTTC. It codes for CASSAPYRGDGYGYTF. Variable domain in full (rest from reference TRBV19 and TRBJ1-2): DGGITQSPKYLFRKEGQNVTLSCEQNLNHDAMYWYRQDPGQGLRLIYYSQIVNDFQKGDIAEGYSVSREKKESFPLTVTSAQKNPTAFYLCASSAPYRGDGYGYTFGSGTRLTVV.

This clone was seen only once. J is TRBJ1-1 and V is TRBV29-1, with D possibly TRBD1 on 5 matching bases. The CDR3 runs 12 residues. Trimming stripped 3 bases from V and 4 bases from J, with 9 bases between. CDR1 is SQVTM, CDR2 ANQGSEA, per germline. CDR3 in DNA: TGCAGCGTTGATATGCAGGGCACTGAAGCTTTCTTT. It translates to CSVDMQGTEAFF. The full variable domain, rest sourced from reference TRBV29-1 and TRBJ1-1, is SAVISQKPSRDICQRGTSLTIQCQVDSQVTMMFWYRQQPGQSLTLIATANQGSEATYESGFVIDKFPISRPNLTFSTLTVSNMSPEDSSIYLCSVDMQGTEAFFGQGTRLTVV.

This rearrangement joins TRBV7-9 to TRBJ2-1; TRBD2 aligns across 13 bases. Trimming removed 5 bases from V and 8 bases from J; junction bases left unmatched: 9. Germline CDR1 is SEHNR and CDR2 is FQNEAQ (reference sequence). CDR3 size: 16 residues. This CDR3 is CASSAWTSGGRYEQFF. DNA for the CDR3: TGTGCCAGCAGCGCCTGGACTAGCGGGGGACGATATGAGCAGTTCTTC.

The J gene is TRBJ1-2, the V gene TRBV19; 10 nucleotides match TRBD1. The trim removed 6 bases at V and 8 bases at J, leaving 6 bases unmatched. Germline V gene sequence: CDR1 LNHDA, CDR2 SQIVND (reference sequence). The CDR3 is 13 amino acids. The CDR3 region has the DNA TGTGCCAGTAGGGACAGGGGGATTATCGGCTACACCTTC. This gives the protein CASRDRGIIGYTF.

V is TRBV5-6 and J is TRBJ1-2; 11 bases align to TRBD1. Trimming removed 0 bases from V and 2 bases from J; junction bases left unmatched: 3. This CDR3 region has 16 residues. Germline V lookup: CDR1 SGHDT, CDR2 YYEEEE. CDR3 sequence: CASSLGRTGGNYGYTF. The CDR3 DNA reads TGTGCCAGCAGCTTGGGTCGGACAGGGGGCAACTATGGCTACACCTTC.

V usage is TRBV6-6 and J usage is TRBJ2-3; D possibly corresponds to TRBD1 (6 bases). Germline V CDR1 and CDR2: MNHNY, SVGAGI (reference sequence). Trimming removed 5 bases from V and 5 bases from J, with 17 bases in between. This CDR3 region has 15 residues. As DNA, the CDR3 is TGTGCCAGCAGTACCACCATGGGGGCCCAAGATACGCAGTATTTT. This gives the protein CASSTTMGAQDTQYF.

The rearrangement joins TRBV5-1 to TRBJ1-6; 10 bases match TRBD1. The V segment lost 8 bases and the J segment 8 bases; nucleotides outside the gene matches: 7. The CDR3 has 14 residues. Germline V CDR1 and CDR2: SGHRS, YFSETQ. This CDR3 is CASRQGAVDSPLHF. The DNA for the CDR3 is TGCGCCAGTAGACAGGGGGCCGTTGATTCACCCCTCCACTTT.

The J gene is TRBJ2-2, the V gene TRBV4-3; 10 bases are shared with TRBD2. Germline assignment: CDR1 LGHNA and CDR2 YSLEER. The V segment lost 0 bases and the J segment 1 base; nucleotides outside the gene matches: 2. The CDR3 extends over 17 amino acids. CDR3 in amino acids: CASSQDLAGGNTGELFF. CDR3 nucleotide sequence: TGCGCCAGCAGCCAAGATTTAGCGGGGGGGAACACCGGGGAGCTGTTTTTT.

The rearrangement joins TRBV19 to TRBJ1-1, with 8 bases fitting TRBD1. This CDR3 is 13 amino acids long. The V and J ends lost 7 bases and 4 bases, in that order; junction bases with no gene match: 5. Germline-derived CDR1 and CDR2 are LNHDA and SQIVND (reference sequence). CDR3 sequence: CASKETGATEAFF. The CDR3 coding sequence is TGTGCCAGTAAGGAGACAGGGGCCACTGAAGCTTTCTTT.

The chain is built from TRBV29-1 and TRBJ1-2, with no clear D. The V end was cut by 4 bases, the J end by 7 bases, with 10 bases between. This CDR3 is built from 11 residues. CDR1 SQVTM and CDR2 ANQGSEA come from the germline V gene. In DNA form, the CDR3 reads TGCAGCGTTGTATTGAGAGGTGGCTACACCTTC. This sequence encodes CSVVLRGGYTF.

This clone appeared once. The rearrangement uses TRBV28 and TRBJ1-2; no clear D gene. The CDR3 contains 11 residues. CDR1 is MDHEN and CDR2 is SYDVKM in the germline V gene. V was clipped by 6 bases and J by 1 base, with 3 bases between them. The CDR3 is CASRRNYGYTF. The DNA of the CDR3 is TGTGCCAGCAGGCGTAACTATGGCTACACCTTC.

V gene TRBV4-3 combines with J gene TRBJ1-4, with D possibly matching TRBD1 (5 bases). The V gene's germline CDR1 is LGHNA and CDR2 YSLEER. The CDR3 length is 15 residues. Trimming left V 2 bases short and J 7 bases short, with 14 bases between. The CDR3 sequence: CASSQKAGLSEKLFF. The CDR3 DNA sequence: TGCGCCAGCAGCCAAAAAGCAGGGTTAAGTGAAAAACTGTTTTTT.

The CDR3 here is CATSRENGTPLHF. Written as DNA, the CDR3 is TGTGCCACCAGCCGGGAAAATGGGACACCCCTCCACTTT. The gene calls are TRBV15 and TRBJ1-6; D unclear. Trimming pared 5 bases from V and 11 bases from J, leaving 13 bases between. Germline CDR1 LNHNV, CDR2 YYDKDF (reference sequence). There are 13 residues in the CDR3.

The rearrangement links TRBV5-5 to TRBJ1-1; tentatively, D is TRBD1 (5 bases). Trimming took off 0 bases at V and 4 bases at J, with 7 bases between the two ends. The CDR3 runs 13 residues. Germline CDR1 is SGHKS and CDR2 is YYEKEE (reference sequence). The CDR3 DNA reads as TGTGCCAGCAGCTTGGGCAGGGTCACTGAAGCTTTCTTT. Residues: CASSLGRVTEAFF.

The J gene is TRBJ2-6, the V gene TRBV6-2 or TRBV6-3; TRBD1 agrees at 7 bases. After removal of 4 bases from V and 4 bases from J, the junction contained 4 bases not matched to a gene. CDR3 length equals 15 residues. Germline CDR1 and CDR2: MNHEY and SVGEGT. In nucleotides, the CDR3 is TGTGCCAGCAGTTTCACAGGGGACGGGGCCAACGTCCTGACTTTC. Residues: CASSFTGDGANVLTF.

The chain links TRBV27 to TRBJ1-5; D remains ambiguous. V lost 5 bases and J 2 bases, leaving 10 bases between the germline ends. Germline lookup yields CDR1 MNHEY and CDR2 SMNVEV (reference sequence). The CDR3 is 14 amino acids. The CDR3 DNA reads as TGTGCCAGCAGTAACAACCTGGGCAATCAGCCCCAGCATTTT. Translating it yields CASSNNLGNQPQHF.

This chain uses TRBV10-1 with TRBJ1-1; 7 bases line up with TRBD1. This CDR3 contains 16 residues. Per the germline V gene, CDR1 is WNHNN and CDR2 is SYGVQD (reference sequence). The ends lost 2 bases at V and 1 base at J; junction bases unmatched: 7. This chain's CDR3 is CASSEGHRGPNTEAFF. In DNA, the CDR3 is TGCGCCAGCAGTGAGGGCCACAGGGGACCGAACACTGAAGCTTTCTTT.

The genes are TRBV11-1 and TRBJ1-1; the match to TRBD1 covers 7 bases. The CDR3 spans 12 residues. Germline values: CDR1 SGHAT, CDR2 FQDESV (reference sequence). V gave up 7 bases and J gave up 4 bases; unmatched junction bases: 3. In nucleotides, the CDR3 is TGTGCCAGCACCCCAGGGGGCACTGAAGCTTTCTTT. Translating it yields CASTPGGTEAFF.

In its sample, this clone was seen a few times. The CDR3 loop is CASTPWGQTNYGYTF. The CDR3 DNA sequence: TGTGCCAGCACCCCCTGGGGACAGACTAACTATGGCTACACCTTC. V gene TRBV7-8 combines with J gene TRBJ1-2; 7 nucleotides match TRBD1. CDR1 SGHVS and CDR2 FQNEAQ come from the germline V gene. The V and J ends lost 7 bases and 0 bases, in that order; junction bases with no gene match: 8. This CDR3 contains 15 residues. The whole variable domain, remainder taken from reference TRBV7-8 and TRBJ1-2, is GAGVSQSPRYKVAKRGQDVALRCDPISGHVSLFWYQQALGQGPEFLTYFQNEAQLDKSGLPSDRFFAERPEGSVSTLKIQRTQQEDSAVYLCASTPWGQTNYGYTFGSGTRLTVV.

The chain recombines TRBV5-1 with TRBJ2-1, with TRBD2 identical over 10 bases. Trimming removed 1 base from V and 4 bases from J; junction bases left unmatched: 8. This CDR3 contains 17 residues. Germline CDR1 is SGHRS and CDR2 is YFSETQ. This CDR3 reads CASSLTPASGGYNEQFF. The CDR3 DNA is TGCGCCAGCAGCTTGACCCCTGCTAGCGGGGGTTACAATGAGCAGTTCTTC.

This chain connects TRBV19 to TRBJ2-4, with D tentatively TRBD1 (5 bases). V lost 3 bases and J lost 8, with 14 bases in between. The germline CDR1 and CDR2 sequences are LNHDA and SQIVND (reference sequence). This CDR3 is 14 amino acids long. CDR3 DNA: TGTGCCAGTAGTATTGGGGCCCTGAGAGACATTCAGTACTTC. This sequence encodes CASSIGALRDIQYF. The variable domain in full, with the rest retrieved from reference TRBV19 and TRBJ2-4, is DGGITQSPKYLFRKEGQNVTLSCEQNLNHDAMYWYRQDPGQGLRLIYYSQIVNDFQKGDIAEGYSVSREKKESFPLTVTSAQKNPTAFYLCASSIGALRDIQYFGAGTRLSVL.

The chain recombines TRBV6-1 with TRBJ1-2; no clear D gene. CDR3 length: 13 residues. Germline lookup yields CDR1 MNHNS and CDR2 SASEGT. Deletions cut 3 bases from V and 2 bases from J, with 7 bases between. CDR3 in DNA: TGTGCCAGCAGTGATCCGGGGAACTATGGCTACACCTTC. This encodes CASSDPGNYGYTF.

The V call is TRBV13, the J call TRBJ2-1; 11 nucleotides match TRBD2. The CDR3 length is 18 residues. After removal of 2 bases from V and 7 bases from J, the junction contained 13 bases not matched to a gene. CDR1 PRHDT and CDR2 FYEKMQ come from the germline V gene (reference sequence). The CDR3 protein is CASSLRWRGLAGGNEQFF. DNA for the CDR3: TGTGCCAGCAGCTTAAGGTGGCGAGGTCTAGCGGGGGGAAATGAGCAGTTCTTC.

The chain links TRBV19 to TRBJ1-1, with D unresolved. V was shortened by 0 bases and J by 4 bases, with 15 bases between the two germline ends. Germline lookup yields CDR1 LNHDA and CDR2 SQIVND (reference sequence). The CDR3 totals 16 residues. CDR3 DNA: TGTGCCAGTAGTATAGATCGGGGATGGGGAACCACTGAAGCTTTCTTT. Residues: CASSIDRGWGTTEAFF. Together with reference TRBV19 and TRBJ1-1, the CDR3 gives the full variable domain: DGGITQSPKYLFRKEGQNVTLSCEQNLNHDAMYWYRQDPGQGLRLIYYSQIVNDFQKGDIAEGYSVSREKKESFPLTVTSAQKNPTAFYLCASSIDRGWGTTEAFFGQGTRLTVV.

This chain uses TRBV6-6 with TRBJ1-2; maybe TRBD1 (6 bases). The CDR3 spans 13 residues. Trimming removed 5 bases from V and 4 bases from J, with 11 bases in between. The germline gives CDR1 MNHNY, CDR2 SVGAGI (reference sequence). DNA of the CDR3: TGTGCCAGCAGTAAAGGGGGTCCCTATGGCTACACCTTC. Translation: CASSKGGPYGYTF.

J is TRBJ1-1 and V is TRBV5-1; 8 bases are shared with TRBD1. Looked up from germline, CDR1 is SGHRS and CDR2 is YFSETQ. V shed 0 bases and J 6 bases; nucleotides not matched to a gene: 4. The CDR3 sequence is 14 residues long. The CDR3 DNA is TGCGCCAGCAGCTTGGTTGCAGGGGGCCCTGAAGCTTTCTTT. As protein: CASSLVAGGPEAFF.

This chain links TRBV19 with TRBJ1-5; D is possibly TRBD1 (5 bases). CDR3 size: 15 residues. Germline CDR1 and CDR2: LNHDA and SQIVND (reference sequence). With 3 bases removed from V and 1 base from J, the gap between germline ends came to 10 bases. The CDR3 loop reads CASSMAGLSNQPQHF. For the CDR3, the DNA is TGTGCCAGTAGTATGGCAGGGCTCAGCAATCAGCCCCAGCATTTT.

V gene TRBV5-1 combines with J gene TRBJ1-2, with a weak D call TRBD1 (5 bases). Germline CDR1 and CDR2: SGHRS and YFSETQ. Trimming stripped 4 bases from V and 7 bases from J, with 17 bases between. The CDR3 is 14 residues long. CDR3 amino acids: CASSVDLGGGGYTF. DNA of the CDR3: TGCGCCAGCAGCGTGGACCTGGGGGGAGGTGGCTACACCTTC.

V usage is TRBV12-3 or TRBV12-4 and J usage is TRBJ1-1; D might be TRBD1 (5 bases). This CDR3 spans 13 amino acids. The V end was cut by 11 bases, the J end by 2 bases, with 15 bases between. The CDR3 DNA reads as TGTGCCGCGCCCATAGGGGATAACACTGAAGCTTTCTTT. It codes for CAAPIGDNTEAFF.